These 4 T cell receptor beta chains were sequenced from one sample in a study of T cell responses to AZD1222 COVID-19 vaccine (dated by TCRdb to the early 2020s). What the time point label conveys for this sample: baseline before first vaccination. The receptor library was made with the immunoSEQ multiplex PCR assay. Here the immuneACCESS table is served through TCRdb, limited to in-frame sequences with V and J called. Missing clones are a known gap in these copies; in checked studies unresolved V genes cover under half, and the rest lacks a known reason. The sample includes some 110,000 clones, with 75% to 90% observed a single time. The top ten clonotypes cover less than 6% of the sample. The specimen was peripheral blood, collected on day 0 of AZD1222 vaccination. The receptors were sampled from an adult in good health.

This chain joins TRBV27 and TRBJ2-1; D uncertain. The germline CDR1 and CDR2 sequences are MNHEY and SMNVEV (reference sequence). The CDR3 loop spans 14 amino acids. Between the trimmed V and J ends, which lost 2 bases and 4 bases, there was a span of 9 bases. In DNA form, the CDR3 reads TGTGCCAGCAGTTTACGGGCAGTATACAATGAGCAGTTCTTC. Residues: CASSLRAVYNEQFF.

The sample holds a few counts of this clone. V and J are TRBV2 and TRBJ1-5, with TRBD1 matching over 8 bases. Trimming at V came to 7 bases and at J to 0 bases, leaving 2 bases not matched to a gene. The germline V gene has CDR1 SNHLY and CDR2 FYNNEI. The CDR3 loop spans 14 amino acids. The DNA for the CDR3 is TGTGCCAGCACCCAGGGGGCTAGCAATCAGCCCCAGCATTTT. Translating gives CASTQGASNQPQHF. Supplemented by reference TRBV2 and TRBJ1-5, the full variable domain reads EPEVTQTPSHQVTQMGQEVILRCVPISNHLYFYWYRQILGQKVEFLVSFYNNEISEKSEIFDDQFSVERPDGSNFTLKIRSTKLEDSAMYFCASTQGASNQPQHFGDGTRLSIL.

The chain uses TRBV7-9 and TRBJ2-3; 10 positions agree with TRBD1. The CDR3 spans 16 residues. V lost 6 bases to trimming and J lost 1 base; unmatched junction nucleotides: 7. Germline assignment: CDR1 SEHNR and CDR2 FQNEAQ (reference sequence). For the CDR3, the DNA is TGTGCCAGCAGTTCCTATGGGACAGGGGGCACAGATACGCAGTATTTT. Amino acids: CASSSYGTGGTDTQYF.

This clone showed up just once. The rearrangement uses TRBV12-3 or TRBV12-4 and TRBJ2-1; D remains ambiguous. The V gene lost 7 bases and the J gene lost 7 bases, with 11 bases spanning the gap. The CDR3 totals 12 residues. The CDR3, as DNA: TGTGCCAGCAACCCGGGCTGGAATGAGCAGTTCTTC. Protein: CASNPGWNEQFF.